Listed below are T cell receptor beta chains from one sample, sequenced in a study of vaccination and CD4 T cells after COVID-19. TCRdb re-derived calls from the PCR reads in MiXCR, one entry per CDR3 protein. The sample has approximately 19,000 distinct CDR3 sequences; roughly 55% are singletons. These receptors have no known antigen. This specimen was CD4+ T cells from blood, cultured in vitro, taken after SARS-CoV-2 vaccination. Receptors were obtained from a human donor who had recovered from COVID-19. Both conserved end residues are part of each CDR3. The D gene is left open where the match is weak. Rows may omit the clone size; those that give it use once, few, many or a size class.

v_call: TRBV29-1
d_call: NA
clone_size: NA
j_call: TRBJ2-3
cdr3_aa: CSVGQTQYF
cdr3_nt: TGCAGCGTCGGACAGACGCAGTATTTT

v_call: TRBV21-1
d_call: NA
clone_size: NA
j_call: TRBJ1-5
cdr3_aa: CASSKQQPFQHF
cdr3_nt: TGTGCCAGCAGCAAACAGCAGCCTTTCCAGCATTTT

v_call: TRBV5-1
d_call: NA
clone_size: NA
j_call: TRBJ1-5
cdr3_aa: CASSLDSHQPQHF
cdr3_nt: TGCGCCAGCAGCTTGGACAGCCATCAGCCCCAGCATTTT

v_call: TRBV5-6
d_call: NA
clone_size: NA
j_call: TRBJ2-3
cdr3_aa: CASSLLGEISTDTQYF
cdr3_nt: TGTGCCAGCAGCTTGTTAGGGGAGATAAGCACAGATACGCAGTATTTT

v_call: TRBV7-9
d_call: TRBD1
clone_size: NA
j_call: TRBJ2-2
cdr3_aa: CASSEQGPRGTGELFF
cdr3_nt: TGTGCCAGCAGCGAACAGGGGCCCAGGGGGACCGGGGAGCTGTTTTTT

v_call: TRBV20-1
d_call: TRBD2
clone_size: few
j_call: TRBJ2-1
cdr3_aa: CSAQTSALNEQFF
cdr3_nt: TGCAGTGCTCAGACTAGCGCGTTAAATGAGCAGTTCTTC

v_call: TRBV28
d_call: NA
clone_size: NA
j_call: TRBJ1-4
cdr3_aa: CASSLPRGLREKLFF
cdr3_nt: TGTGCCAGCAGTCTCCCGCGGGGTTTGAGGGAAAAACTGTTTTTT

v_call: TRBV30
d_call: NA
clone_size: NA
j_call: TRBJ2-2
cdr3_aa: CAWSVRGGELFF
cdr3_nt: TGTGCCTGGAGTGTAAGGGGCGGGGAGCTGTTTTTT

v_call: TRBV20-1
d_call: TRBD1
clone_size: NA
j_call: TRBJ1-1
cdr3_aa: CSAGVTGGLNTEAFF
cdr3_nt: TGCAGTGCTGGAGTCACAGGGGGATTAAACACTGAAGCTTTCTTT

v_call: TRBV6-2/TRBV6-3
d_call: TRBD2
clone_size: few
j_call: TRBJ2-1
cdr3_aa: CASSSGTSGVVNEQFF
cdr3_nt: TGTGCCAGCAGTTCCGGGACTAGCGGGGTGGTCAATGAGCAGTTCTTC

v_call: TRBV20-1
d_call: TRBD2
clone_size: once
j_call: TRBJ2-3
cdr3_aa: CSARGTSQSTDTQYF
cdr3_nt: TGCAGTGCTAGGGGGACTAGTCAAAGCACAGATACGCAGTATTTT

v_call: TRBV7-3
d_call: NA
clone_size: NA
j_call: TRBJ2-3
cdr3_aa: CASSLGTFTSTDTQYF
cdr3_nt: TGTGCCAGCAGCCTCGGGACTTTTACTAGCACAGATACGCAGTATTTT

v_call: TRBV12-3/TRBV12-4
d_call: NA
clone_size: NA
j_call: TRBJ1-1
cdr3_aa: CASTGDRPGTEAFF
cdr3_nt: TGTGCCAGCACCGGGGACCGTCCGGGCACTGAAGCTTTCTTT

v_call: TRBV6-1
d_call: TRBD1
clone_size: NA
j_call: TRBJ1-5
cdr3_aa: CATRDSMDQPQHF
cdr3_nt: TGTGCCACCCGGGACAGCATGGATCAGCCCCAGCATTTT

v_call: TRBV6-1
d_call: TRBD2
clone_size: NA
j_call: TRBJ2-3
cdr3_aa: CASSEARLAATDTQYF
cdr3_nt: TGTGCCAGCAGTGAAGCAAGGCTAGCGGCCACAGATACGCAGTATTTT

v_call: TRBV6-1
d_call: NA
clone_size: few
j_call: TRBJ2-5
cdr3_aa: CASSHGGRGGQETQYF
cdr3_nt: TGTGCCAGCAGCCACGGGGGGCGAGGGGGCCAAGAGACCCAGTACTTC

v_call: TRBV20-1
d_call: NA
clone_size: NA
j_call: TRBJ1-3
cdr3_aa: CSARDGAGVNTIYF
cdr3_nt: TGCAGTGCCAGGGACGGGGCAGGGGTAAACACCATATATTTT

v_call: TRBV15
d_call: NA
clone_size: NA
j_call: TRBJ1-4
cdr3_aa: CATKQGATNEKLFF
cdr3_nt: TGTGCCACAAAACAGGGAGCTACTAATGAAAAACTGTTTTTT

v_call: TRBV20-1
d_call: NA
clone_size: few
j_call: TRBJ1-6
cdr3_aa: CSARDQQTYNSPLHF
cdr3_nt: TGCAGTGCTAGAGATCAGCAGACCTATAATTCACCCCTCCACTTT

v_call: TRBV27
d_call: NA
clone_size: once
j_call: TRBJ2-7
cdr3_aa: CASSPRPFHEQYF
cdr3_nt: TGTGCCAGCAGTCCCCGTCCGTTCCACGAGCAGTACTTC

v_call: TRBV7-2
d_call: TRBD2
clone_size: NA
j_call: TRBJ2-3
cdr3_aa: CASSQRLAGGADTQYF
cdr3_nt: TGTGCCAGCAGCCAAAGACTAGCGGGGGGGGCAGATACGCAGTATTTT

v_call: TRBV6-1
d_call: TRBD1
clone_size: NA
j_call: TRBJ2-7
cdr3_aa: CASSRGQGASAKYF
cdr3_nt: TGTGCCAGCAGCCGAGGACAGGGTGCCTCTGCGAAGTACTTC

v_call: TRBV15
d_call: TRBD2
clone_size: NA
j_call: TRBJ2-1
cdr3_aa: CATSRELAGGMGNEQFF
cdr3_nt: TGTGCCACCAGCAGAGAACTAGCGGGGGGGATGGGCAATGAGCAGTTCTTC

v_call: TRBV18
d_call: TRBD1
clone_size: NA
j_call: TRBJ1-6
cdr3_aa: CASSPSGQVNSPLHF
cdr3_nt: TGTGCCAGCTCACCATCGGGACAGGTCAATTCACCCCTCCACTTT

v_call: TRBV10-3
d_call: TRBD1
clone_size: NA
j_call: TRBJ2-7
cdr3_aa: CAITQTGGLDEQYF
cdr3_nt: TGTGCCATCACTCAGACAGGGGGGTTGGACGAGCAGTACTTC

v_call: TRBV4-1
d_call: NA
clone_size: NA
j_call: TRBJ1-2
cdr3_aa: CASSQVTGTNYGYTF
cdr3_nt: TGCGCCAGCAGCCAAGTAACTGGGACGAACTATGGCTACACCTTC

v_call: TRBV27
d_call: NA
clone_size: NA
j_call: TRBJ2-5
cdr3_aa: CASSLSGQSQETQYF
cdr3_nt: TGTGCCAGCAGTTTATCCGGACAGAGTCAAGAGACCCAGTACTTC

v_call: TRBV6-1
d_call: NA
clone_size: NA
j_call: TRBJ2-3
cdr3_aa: CASSGRTSTDTQYF
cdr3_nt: TGTGCCAGCAGTGGCCGGACATCGACAGATACGCAGTATTTT

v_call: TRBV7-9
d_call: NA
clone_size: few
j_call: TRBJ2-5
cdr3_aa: CASSLASAGQTQYF
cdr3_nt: TGTGCCAGCAGCTTGGCTTCCGCCGGCCAGACCCAGTACTTC

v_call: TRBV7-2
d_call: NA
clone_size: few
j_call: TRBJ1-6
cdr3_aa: CASSPDPNSPLHF
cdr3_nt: TGTGCCAGCAGCCCTGACCCAAATTCACCCCTCCACTTT

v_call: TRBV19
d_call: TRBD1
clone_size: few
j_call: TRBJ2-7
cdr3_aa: CASKGQGMAEQYF
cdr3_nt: TGTGCCAGTAAAGGACAGGGGATGGCCGAGCAGTACTTC

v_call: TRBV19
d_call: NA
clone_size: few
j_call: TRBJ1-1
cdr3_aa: CASSIVPMGTEAFF
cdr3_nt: TGTGCCAGTAGTATAGTTCCCATGGGCACTGAAGCTTTCTTT

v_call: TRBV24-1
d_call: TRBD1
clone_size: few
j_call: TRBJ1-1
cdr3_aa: CATSDPGQRDFAGAFF
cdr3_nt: TGTGCCACCAGTGACCCGGGACAGAGAGATTTTGCTGGAGCTTTCTTT

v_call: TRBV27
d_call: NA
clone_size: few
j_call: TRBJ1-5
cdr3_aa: CASMAGGRQPQHF
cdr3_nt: TGTGCCAGCATGGCGGGAGGCAGGCAGCCCCAGCATTTT

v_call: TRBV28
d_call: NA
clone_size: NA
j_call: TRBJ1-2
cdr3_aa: CASSVGGGGYTF
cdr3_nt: TGTGCCAGCAGTGTTGGCGGGGGCGGCTACACCTTC

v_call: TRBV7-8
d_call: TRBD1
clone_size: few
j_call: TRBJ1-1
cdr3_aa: CASSRSGGGTNTEAFF
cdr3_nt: TGTGCCAGCAGCCGATCAGGGGGGGGGACGAACACTGAAGCTTTCTTT

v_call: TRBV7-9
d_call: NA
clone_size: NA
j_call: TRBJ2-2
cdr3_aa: CASSLRDPATGELFF
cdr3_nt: TGTGCCAGCAGCTTACGGGACCCCGCCACCGGGGAGCTGTTTTTT